This TCR beta chain stems from a study of blood T cell repertoires in COVID-19 (dated by TCRdb to the early 2020s). Concerning the study at large: Samples covering the acute and convalescent phases of COVID-19 were provided by collaborators in the United States, Italy and Spain. The sample metadata nearly always contained a de-identified subject ID, COVID-19 status, age in years and sex. Deeply sampled blood TCRbeta repertoires from subjects exposed to, actively infected with, or recovered from COVID-19 were included in the dataset. HLA class I and class II types, where available, came from metadata supplied by the sample provider rather than from assay-based typing. The repertoires were made available in a free public database intended to serve as a resource for research on the immune response to SARS-CoV-2. The material from the prospective study consisted of cDNA or gDNA derived from T cells, B-cell-depleted T cells, or PBMCs. Samples came from the ongoing ImmuneRACE study (first 160 participants) plus 1,254 subjects from 6 global collaborators.

Reading the germline V gene gives CDR1 SGHRS and CDR2 YFSETQ. Including cysteine and phenylalanine, the CDR3 has 15 amino acids. The DNA shown is the 45-base CDR3, in frame from base 1. The V and J ends are trimmed by 0 bases and 2 bases, leaving 10 bases between them. The immunoSEQ Assay, a bias-controlled multiplex PCR, was used to amplify TCRbeta CDR3 regions from genomic DNA. In the source study's methods: Nucleated cell counts per sample were estimated from amplification of reference gene primers within the assay. To quantify the absolute abundance of each unique TCRbeta CDR3 rearrangement, sequence reads were collapsed and filtered. For each sample, productive Simpson clonality was calculated as the square root of Simpson's diversity index over productive rearrangements. TCRdb carries this immuneACCESS record with in-frame sequences only. Its versions omit some clonotypes, under half of them owing to an unresolved V gene in the studies checked, with the rest unexplained. The DNA gave D and trimming, while V, J and clone size come from that table. The sample table shows 100,000 to 150,000 clones, and more than 80% are seen once. The ten largest clones add up to about 12% of the sample.

As to this clone: This receptor's antigen is unknown. One base away there is no much larger clone; base qualities are not given. Other DNA sequences in the same sample also yield this CDR3.

Here is what the overall study found, with its caveats: Clinical and demographic metadata were provided uncurated, with the amount varying by source and participant.

Each collaborating institution followed its own protocols to collect whole blood in K2EDTA tubes. For TCRbeta analysis, collaborators shipped samples in one of three forms: frozen whole blood, isolated PBMCs, or DNA extracted from either of those sample types. The origin of this receptor is a woman between 55 and 75 years old with acute or convalescent COVID-19. The specimen sequenced was peripheral blood. The chain uses TRBV5-1 and TRBJ2-3; a confident D gene designation cannot be given. The CDR3 reads CASSLAAGSTDTQYF. Here is the DNA: TGCGCCAGCAGCTTGGCCGCAGGTTCCACAGATACGCAGTATTTT.